This T cell receptor (beta chain) was sequenced during a study of T-cell memory formation after mild COVID-19. A single record per CDR3 protein comes from TCRdb applying MiXCR to the 5' RACE reads. The sample shows hundreds of thousands of distinct CDR3 sequences, around a quarter of them seen only once. Turning to this clonotype: Its antigen is unidentified.

Study-wide findings and caveats: While clones contracting from day 15 to 85 were balanced between CD4 and CD8, later expanders leaned CD4+.

Looked up from germline, CDR1 is SGHRS and CDR2 is YFSETQ. This CDR3 has 15 amino acids. Trimming pared 4 bases from V and 3 bases from J, leaving 16 bases between. The chain has TRBV5-1 and TRBJ2-5, with D hard to call. Material for sequencing was PBMCs or a T cell subset sorted from them (not recorded which). This TCR was sampled from an adult woman who had mild COVID-19 (a few samples of this study predate the infection). Cell type and time point are not known. The CDR3 region is CASSRILFGKETQYF. The CDR3, as DNA: TGCGCCAGCAGCCGGATCCTTTTTGGGAAAGAGACCCAGTACTTC. Drawing the rest from reference TRBV5-1 and TRBJ2-5, the complete variable domain is KAGVTQTPRYLIKTRGQQVTLSCSPISGHRSVSWYQQTPGQGLQFLFEYFSETQRNKGNFPGRFSGRQFSNSRSEMNVSTLELGDSALYLCASSRILFGKETQYFGPGTRLLVL.